This TCR beta chain was obtained from a study of T cell changes during pregnancy in multiple sclerosis. The repertoire was sequenced with immunoSEQ multiplex PCR; TCRdb's copy has only in-frame clones and lacks some. The sample consists of roughly 110,000 clones, 85% to 95% of them appearing once. The V gene end was trimmed by 4 bases and the J gene end by 1 base; junction bases not matched to a gene: 4. This CDR3 has 16 residues. Germline CDR1 and CDR2: SGHRS and YFSETQ. The chain joins TRBV5-1 to TRBJ2-3; 12 positions match TRBD1. Sequencing used peripheral blood, obtained after pregnancy. This sequence originates from a female donor with multiple sclerosis, enrolled in a pregnancy study. The CDR3 region is CASSTGQGAGTDTQYF. Here the CDR3 DNA reads TGCGCCAGCAGCACGGGACAGGGGGCGGGCACAGATACGCAGTATTTT.